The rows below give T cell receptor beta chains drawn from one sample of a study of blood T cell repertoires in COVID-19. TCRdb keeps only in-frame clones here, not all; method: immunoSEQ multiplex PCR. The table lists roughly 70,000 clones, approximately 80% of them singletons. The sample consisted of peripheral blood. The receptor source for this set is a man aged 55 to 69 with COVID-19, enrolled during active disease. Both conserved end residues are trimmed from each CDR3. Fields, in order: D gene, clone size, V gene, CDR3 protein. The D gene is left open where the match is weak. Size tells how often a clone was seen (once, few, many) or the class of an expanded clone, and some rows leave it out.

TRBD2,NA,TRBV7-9,ASSPRTSGPSEQY
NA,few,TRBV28,ASSSPSSVPDTQY
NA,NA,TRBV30,AWGTTSDTQY
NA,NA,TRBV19,ASSQGQVTNEKLF
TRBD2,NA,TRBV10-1,ASSESYSGDGTDTQY
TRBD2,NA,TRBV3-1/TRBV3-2,ASSQLYLTSGDSLAKNIQY
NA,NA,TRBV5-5,ASRPRTEPSYEQY
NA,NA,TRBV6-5,ASSYQEAVQETQY
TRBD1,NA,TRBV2,AGWGQDGSPLH
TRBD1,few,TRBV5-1,ASSLDRGFEKLF
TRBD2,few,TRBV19,ASTQRLAGIVSYEQY
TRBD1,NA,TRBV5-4,ASSPDRALSYEQY
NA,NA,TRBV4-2,ASSQDVFLYEQY
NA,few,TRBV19,ASRPGVGTQY
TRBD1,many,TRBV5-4,ASSRWTGGRGNQPQH
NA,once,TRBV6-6,ASRAGSDEQY
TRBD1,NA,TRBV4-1,ASSQPPGTGPSPLH
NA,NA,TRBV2,ASSDSMAGTQY
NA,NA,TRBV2,ASIGNGGDTQY
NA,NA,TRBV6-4,ASIARLVGQETQY
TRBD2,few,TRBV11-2,ASSFVAGAGELF
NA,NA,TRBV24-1,ATSDYRITGELF
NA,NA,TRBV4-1,ASSYRTDDTQY
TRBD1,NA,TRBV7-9,ASSFFFDRELETQY
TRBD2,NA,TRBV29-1,SVPTSGRMETQY
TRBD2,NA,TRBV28,ASSFLAGGETQY
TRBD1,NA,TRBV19,ASMPGQLSGNTIY
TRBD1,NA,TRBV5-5,ASSLIGQALTEAF
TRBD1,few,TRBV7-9,ASSPGQGSDEQY
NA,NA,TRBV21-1,ASRPGHPYEQY
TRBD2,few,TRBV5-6,ASSLVASGRETQY
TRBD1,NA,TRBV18,ASSPRTGTGGRTEAF
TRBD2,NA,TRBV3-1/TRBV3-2,ASSHVSGRMFNEQF
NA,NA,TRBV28,ASKSELTDTQY
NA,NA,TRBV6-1,ASSEVSSYEQY